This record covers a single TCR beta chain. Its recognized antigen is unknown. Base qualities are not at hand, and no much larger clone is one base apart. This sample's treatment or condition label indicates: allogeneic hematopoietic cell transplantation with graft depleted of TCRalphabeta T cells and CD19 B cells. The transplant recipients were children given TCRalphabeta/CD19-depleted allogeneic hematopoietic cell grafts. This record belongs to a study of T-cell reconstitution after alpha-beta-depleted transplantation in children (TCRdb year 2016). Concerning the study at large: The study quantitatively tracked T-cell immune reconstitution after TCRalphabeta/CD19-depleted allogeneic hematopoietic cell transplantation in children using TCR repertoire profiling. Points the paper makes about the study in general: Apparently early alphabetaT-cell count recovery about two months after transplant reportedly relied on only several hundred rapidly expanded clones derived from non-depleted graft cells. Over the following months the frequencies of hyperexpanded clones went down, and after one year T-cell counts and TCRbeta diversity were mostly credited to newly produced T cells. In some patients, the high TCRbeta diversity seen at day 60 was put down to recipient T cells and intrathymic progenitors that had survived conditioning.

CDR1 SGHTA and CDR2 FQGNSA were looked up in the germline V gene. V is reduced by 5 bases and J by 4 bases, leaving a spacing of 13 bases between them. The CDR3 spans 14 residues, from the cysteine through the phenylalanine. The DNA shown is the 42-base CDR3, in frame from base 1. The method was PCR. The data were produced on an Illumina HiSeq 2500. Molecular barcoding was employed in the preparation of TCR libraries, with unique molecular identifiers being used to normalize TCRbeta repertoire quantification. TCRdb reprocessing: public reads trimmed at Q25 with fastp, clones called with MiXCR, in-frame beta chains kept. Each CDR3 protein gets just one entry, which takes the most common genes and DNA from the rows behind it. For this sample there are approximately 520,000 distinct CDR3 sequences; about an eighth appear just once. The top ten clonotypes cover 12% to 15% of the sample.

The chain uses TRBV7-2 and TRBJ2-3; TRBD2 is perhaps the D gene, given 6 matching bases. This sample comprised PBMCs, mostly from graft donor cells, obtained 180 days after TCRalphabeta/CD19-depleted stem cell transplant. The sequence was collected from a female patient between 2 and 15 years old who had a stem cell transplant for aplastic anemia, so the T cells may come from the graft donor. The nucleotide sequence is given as TGTGCCAGCAGCAAATCTAGCGCTGCAGATACGCAGTATTTT. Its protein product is CASSKSSAADTQYF.